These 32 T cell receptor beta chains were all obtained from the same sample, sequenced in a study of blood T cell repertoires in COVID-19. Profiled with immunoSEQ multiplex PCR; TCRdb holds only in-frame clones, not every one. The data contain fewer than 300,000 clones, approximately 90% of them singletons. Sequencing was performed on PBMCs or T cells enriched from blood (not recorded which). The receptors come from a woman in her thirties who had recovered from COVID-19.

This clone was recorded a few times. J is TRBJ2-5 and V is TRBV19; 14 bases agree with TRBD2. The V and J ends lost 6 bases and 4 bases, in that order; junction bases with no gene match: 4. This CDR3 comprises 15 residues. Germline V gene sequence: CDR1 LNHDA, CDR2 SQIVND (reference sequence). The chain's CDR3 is CASSTGLAGGETQYF. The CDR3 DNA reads TGTGCCAGTAGCACCGGACTAGCGGGAGGAGAGACCCAGTACTTC.

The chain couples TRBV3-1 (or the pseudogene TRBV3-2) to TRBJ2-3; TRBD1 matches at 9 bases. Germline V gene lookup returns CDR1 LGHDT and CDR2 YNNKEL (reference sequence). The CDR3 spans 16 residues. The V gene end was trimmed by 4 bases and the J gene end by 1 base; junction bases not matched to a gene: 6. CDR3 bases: TGTGCCAGCAGCCCAGGACAGGGGTTGGGCACAGATACGCAGTATTTT. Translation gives CASSPGQGLGTDTQYF.

The CDR3 coding sequence is TGTGCCAGTAGTCGGGGGGCTGTGGGCACAGATACGCAGTATTTT. It is translated as CASSRGAVGTDTQYF. The rearrangement joins TRBV19 to TRBJ2-3; D is perhaps TRBD2 (7 bases). Between the trimmed V and J ends, which lost 5 bases and 1 base, there was a span of 13 bases. The V gene's germline CDR1 is LNHDA and CDR2 SQIVND (reference sequence). There are 15 residues in the CDR3.

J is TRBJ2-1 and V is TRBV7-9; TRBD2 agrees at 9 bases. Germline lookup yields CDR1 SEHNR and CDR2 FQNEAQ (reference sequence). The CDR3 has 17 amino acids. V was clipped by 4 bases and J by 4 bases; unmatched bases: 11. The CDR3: CASSSTGSGRLYNEQFF. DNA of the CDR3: TGTGCCAGCAGCTCGACAGGTAGCGGGAGATTATACAATGAGCAGTTCTTC.

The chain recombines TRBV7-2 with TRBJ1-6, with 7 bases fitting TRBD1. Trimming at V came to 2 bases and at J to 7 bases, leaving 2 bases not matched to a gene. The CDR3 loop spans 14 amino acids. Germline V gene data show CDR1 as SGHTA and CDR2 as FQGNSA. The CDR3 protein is CASSLRDRNSPLHF. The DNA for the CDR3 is TGTGCCAGCAGCTTAAGGGACAGAAATTCACCCCTCCACTTT.

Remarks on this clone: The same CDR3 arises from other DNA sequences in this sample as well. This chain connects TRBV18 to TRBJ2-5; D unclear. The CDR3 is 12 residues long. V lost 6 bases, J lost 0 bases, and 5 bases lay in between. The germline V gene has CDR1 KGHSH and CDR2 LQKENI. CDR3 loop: CASSRYQETQYF. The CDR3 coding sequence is TGTGCCAGCTCCAGGTACCAAGAGACCCAGTACTTC.

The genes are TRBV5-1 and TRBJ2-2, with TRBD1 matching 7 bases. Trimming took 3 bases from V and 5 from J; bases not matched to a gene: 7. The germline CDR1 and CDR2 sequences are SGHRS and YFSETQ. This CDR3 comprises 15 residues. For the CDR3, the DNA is TGCGCCAGCAGCTCGACAGGGCCCGCGACCGGGGAGCTGTTTTTT. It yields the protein CASSSTGPATGELFF.

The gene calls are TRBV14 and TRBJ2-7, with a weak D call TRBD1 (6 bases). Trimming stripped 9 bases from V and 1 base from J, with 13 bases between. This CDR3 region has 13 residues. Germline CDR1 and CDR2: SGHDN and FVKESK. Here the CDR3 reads CASLLTGSYEQYF. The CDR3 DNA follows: TGTGCCAGTCTTCTGACAGGTTCCTACGAGCAGTACTTC.

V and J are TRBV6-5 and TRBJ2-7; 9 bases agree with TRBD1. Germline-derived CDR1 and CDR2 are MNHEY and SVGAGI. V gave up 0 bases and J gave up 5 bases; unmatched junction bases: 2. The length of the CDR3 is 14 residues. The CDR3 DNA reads TGTGCCAGCAGTTACTCGGGACAGGGCCACGAGCAGTACTTC. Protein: CASSYSGQGHEQYF.

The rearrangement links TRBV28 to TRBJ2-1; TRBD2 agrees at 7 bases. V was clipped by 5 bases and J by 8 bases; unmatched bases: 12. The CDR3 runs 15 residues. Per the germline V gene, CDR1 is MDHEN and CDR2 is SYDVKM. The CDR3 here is CASSPWTRARDEQFF. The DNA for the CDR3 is TGTGCCAGCAGTCCCTGGACTAGAGCGCGCGATGAGCAGTTCTTC.

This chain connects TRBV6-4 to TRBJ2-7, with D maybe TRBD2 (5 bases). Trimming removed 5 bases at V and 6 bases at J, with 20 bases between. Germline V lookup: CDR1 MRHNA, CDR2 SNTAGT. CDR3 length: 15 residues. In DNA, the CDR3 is TGTGCCAGCAGTAGAGAAGGACTGGGTTCATCCGAGCAGTACTTC. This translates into CASSREGLGSSEQYF.

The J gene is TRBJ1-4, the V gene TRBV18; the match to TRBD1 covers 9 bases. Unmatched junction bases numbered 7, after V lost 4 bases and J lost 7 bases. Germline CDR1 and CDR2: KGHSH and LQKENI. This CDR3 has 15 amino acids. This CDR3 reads CASSRATGGGEKLFF. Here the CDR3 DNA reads TGTGCCAGCTCACGCGCGACAGGGGGAGGTGAAAAACTGTTTTTT.

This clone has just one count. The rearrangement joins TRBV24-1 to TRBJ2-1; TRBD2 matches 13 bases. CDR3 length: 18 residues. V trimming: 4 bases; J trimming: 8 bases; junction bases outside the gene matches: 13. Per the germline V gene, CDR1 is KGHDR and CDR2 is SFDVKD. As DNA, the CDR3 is TGTGCCACCAGTGACCATCGGACTAGCGGGAGTAGAGTATATGAGCAGTTCTTC. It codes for CATSDHRTSGSRVYEQFF.

The CDR3 is CASSPFFGRETYEQYF. The CDR3 DNA follows: TGTGCCAGCAGCCCCTTCTTCGGCAGGGAAACCTACGAGCAGTACTTC. This sequence joins TRBV3-1 (or the pseudogene TRBV3-2) and TRBJ2-7; D is possibly TRBD1 (5 bases). Germline CDR1 is LGHDT and CDR2 is YNNKEL (reference sequence). The CDR3 runs 16 residues. The ends were cut back, 4 bases at V and 2 bases at J, with 18 bases in the middle.

For the CDR3, the DNA is TGTGCCAGCAGCCCAAGACAGGGTGGGACCGGGGAGCTGTTTTTT. It translates to CASSPRQGGTGELFF. The V gene is TRBV9, the J gene TRBJ2-2; 7 bases align to TRBD1. J gave up 5 bases and V 4 bases, and 8 bases lay outside the gene matches. Germline-derived CDR1 and CDR2 are SGDLS and YYNGEE. The CDR3 covers 15 residues.

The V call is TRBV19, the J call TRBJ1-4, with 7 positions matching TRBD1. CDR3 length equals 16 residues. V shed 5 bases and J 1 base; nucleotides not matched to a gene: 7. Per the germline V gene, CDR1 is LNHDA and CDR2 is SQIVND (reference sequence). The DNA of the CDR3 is TGTGCCAGTAGTCTCCGGGACAGCGGAACTAATGAAAAACTGTTTTTT. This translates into CASSLRDSGTNEKLFF.

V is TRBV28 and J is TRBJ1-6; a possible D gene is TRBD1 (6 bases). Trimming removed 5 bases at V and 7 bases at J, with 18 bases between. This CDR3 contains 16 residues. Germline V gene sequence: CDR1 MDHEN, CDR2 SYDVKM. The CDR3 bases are TGTGCCAGCAGTCCTAGAGGGGGGGTGGAGAATTCACCCCTCCACTTT. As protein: CASSPRGGVENSPLHF.

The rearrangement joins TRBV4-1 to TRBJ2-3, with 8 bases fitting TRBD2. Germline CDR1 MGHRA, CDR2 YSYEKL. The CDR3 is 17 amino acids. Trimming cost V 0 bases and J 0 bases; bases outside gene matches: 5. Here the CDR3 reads CASSQDPGRVSTDTQYF. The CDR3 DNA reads TGCGCCAGCAGCCAAGATCCCGGGAGGGTAAGCACAGATACGCAGTATTTT.

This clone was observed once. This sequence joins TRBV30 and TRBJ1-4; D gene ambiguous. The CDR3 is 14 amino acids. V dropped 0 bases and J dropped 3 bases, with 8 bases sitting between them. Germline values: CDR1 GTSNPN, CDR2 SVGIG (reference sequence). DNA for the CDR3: TGTGCCTGGAGTGTACCCTCGGCTAATGAAAAACTGTTTTTT. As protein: CAWSVPSANEKLFF.

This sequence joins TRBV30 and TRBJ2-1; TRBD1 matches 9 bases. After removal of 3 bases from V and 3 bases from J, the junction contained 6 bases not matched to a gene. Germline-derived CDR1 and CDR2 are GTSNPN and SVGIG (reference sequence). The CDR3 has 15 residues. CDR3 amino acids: CAWRQGGQGYNEQFF. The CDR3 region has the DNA TGTGCCTGGAGACAAGGGGGACAGGGCTACAATGAGCAGTTCTTC.

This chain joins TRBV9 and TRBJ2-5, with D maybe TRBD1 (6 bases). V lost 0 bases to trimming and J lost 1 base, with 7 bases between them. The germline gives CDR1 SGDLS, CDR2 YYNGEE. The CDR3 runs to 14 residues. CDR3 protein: CASSVGQAQETQYF. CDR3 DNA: TGTGCCAGCAGCGTAGGACAGGCCCAAGAGACCCAGTACTTC.

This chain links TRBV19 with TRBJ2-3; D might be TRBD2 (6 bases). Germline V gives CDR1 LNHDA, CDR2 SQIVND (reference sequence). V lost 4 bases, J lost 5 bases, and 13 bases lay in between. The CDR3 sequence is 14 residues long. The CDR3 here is CASSTLLEGDTQYF. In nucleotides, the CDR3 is TGTGCCAGTAGTACCCTCTTGGAGGGAGATACGCAGTATTTT.

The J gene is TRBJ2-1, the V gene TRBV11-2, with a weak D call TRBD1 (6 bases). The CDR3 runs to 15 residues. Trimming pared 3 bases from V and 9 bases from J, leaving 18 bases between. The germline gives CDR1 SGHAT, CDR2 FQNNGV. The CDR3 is CASSLAAFGGTEQFF. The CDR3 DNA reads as TGTGCCAGCAGCTTGGCCGCGTTTGGGGGCACTGAGCAGTTCTTC. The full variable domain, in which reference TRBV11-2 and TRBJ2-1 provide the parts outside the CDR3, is EAGVAQSPRYKIIEKRQSVAFWCNPISGHATLYWYQQILGQGPKLLIQFQNNGVVDDSQLPKDRFSAERLKGVDSTLKIQPAKLEDSAVYLCASSLAAFGGTEQFFGPGTRLTVL.

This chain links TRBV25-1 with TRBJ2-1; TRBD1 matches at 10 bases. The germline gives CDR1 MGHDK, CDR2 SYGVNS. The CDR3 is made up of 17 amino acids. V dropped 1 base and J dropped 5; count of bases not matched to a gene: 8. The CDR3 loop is CASSEWGRDRGHNEQFF. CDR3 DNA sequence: TGTGCCAGCAGTGAATGGGGAAGAGACAGGGGGCACAATGAGCAGTTCTTC.

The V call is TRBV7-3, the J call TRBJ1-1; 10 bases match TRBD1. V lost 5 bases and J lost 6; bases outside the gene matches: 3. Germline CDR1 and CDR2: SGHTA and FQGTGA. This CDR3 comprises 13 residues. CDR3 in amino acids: CASSKGQGAEAFF. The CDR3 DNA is TGTGCCAGCAGCAAAGGACAGGGGGCTGAAGCTTTCTTT.

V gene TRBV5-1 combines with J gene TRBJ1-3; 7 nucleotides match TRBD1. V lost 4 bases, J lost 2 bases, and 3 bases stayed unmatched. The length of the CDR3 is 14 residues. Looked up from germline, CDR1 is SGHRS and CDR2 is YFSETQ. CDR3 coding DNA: TGCGCCAGCAGCCCCGACAGGGCTGGAAACACCATATATTTT. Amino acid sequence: CASSPDRAGNTIYF.

The CDR3 region has the DNA TGTGCCTGGAGTCGTGCGGGGTTCTCCTACGAGCAGTACTTC. This codes for CAWSRAGFSYEQYF. This rearrangement joins TRBV30 to TRBJ2-7, with D possibly being TRBD2 (6 bases). Trimming took off 2 bases at V and 0 bases at J, with 11 bases between the two ends. The V gene's germline CDR1 is GTSNPN and CDR2 SVGIG (reference sequence). The CDR3 is made up of 14 amino acids. Supplemented by reference TRBV30 and TRBJ2-7, the full variable domain reads SQTIHQWPATLVQPVGSPLSLECTVEGTSNPNLYWYRQAAGRGLQLLFYSVGIGQISSEVPQNLSASRPQDRQFILSSKKLLLSDSGFYLCAWSRAGFSYEQYFGPGTRLTVT.

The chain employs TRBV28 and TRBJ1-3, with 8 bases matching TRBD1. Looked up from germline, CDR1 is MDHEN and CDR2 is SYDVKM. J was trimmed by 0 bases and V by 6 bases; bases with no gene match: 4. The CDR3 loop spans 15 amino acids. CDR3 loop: CASRSQGASGNTIYF. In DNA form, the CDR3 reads TGTGCCAGCAGATCCCAGGGGGCCTCTGGAAACACCATATATTTT.

The DNA of the CDR3 is TGTGCCAGCAGTTCGGGACAGGGGAAAGAGACCCAGTACTTC. Translation gives CASSSGQGKETQYF. This chain joins TRBV28 and TRBJ2-5, with 10 bases lining up with TRBD1. With 4 bases clipped from V and 3 bases from J, the junction kept 2 bases outside the gene matches. In germline, CDR1 is MDHEN, CDR2 SYDVKM. There are 14 residues in the CDR3. Full variable domain (missing parts from reference TRBV28 and TRBJ2-5): DVKVTQSSRYLVKRTGEKVFLECVQDMDHENMFWYRQDPGLGLRLIYFSYDVKMKEKGDIPEGYSVSREKKERFSLILESASTNQTSMYLCASSSGQGKETQYFGPGTRLLVL.

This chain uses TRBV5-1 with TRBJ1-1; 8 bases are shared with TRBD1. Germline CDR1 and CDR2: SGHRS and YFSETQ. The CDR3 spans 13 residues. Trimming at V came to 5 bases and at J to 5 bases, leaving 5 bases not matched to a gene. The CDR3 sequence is CASSLRQGTEAFF. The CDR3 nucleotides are TGCGCCAGCAGTCTTCGACAGGGGACTGAAGCTTTCTTT.

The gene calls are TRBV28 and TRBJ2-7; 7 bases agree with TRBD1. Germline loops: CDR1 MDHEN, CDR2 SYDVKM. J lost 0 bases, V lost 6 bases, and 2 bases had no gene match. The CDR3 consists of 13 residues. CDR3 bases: TGTGCCAGCAGGGGACAGAACTCCTACGAGCAGTACTTC. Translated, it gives CASRGQNSYEQYF. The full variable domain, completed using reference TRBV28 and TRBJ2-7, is DVKVTQSSRYLVKRTGEKVFLECVQDMDHENMFWYRQDPGLGLRLIYFSYDVKMKEKGDIPEGYSVSREKKERFSLILESASTNQTSMYLCASRGQNSYEQYFGPGTRLTVT.

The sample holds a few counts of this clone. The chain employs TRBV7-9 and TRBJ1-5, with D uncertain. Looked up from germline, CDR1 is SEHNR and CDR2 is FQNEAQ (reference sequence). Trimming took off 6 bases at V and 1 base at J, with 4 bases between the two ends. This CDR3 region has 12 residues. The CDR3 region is CASSESNQPQHF. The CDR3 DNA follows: TGTGCCAGCAGTGAGAGCAATCAGCCCCAGCATTTT.